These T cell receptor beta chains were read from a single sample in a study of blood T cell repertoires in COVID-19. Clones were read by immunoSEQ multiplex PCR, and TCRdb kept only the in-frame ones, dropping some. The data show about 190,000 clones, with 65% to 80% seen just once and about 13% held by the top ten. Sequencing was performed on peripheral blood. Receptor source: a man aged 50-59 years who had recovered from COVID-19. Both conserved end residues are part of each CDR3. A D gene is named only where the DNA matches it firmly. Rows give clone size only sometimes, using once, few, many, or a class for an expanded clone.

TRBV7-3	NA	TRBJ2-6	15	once	TGTGCCAGCAGCCCAGGGGTTCCTGGGGCCAACGTCCTGACTTTC	CASSPGVPGANVLTF
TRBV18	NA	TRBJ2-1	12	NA	TGTGCCAGCTCACCTGCGCGCAATGAGCAGTTCTTC	CASSPARNEQFF
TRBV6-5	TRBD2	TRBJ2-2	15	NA	TGTGCCACCAAATCTAGCGGGAGAGGCTCCGGGGAGCTGTTTTTT	CATKSSGRGSGELFF
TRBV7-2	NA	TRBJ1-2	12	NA	TGTGCCAGCAGCCCCCCGAGGTATGGCTACACCTTC	CASSPPRYGYTF
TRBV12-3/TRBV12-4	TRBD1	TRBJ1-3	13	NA	TGTGCCAGCAACTGGGACAGTCTCAACACCATATATTTT	CASNWDSLNTIYF
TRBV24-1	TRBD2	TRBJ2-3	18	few	TGTGCCACCAGTGACTCGTATGGGACTAGCGGAAACACAGATACGCAGTATTTT	CATSDSYGTSGNTDTQYF
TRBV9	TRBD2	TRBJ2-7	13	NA	TGTGCCAGCAGCGTAGGACTAGCTCACGAGCAGTACTTC	CASSVGLAHEQYF
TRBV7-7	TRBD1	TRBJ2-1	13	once	TGTGCCAGCAGCGAGGGACAGAACAATGAGCAGTTCTTC	CASSEGQNNEQFF
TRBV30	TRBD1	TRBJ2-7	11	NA	TGTGCCTGGAGTGGACAGGGCGAGCAGTACTTC	CAWSGQGEQYF
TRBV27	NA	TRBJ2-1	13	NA	TGTGCCAGCAGGCCCGGGTCGTACAATGAGCAGTTCTTC	CASRPGSYNEQFF
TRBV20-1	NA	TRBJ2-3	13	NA	TGCAGTGCTAGTGCAGCGGTCACAGATACGCAGTATTTT	CSASAAVTDTQYF
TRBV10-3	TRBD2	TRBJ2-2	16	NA	TGTGCCATCAGTGTCGGGACTACAATGGGTCCTGGGGAGCTGTTTTTT	CAISVGTTMGPGELFF
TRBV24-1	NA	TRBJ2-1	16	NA	TGTGCCACCAGTGACCCCCAGGGGAGCTCCTACAATGAGCAGTTCTTC	CATSDPQGSSYNEQFF
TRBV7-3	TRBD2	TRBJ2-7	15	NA	TGTGCCAGCAGCTCCGGGACTAGCGGGACTTACGAGCAGTACTTC	CASSSGTSGTYEQYF
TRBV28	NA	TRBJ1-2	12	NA	TGTGCCACAGGGGAGGGAAACTATGGCTACACCTTC	CATGEGNYGYTF
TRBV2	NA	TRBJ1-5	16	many	TGTGCCAGCAGTGAAGTTCAGGGCTATAGCAATCAGCCCCAGCATTTT	CASSEVQGYSNQPQHF
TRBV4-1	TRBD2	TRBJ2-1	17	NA	TGCGCCAGCAGCCGAAGTCCTAGCGGTCTGACGTTTAATGAGCAGTTCTTC	CASSRSPSGLTFNEQFF
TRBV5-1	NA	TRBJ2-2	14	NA	TGCGCCAGCAAAGTAGAGGCGAACACCGGGGAGCTGTTTTTT	CASKVEANTGELFF
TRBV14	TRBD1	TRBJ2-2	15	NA	TGTGCCAGCAGCCCTGACAGGGTCAACACCGGGGAGCTGTTTTTT	CASSPDRVNTGELFF
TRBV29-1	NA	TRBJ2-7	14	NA	TGCAGCGTTGAAGATCAAAGTGACTATTACGAGCAGTACTTC	CSVEDQSDYYEQYF
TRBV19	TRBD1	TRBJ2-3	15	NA	TGTGCCAGTAGGCCAGGGACAGGAAGCACAGATACGCAGTATTTT	CASRPGTGSTDTQYF
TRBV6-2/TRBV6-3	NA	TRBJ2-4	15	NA	TGTGCCAGCAGCCGCCCTAACGAAGCCAAAAACATTCAGTACTTC	CASSRPNEAKNIQYF
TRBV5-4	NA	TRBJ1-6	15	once	TGTGCCAGCAGCCGTGAGGGATACTATAATTCACCCCTCCACTTT	CASSREGYYNSPLHF
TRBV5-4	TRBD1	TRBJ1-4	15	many	TGTGCCAGCAGCCGCATACCGGGACAGGGCGAAAAACTGTTTTTT	CASSRIPGQGEKLFF
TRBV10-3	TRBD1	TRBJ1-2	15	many	TGTGCCATCAGAATGATGACAGGGAAAGACTATGGCTACACCTTC	CAIRMMTGKDYGYTF
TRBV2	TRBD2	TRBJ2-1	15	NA	TGTGCCAGCAGTGGCGCTAGCGGGAGGGCTAATGAGCAGTTCTTC	CASSGASGRANEQFF
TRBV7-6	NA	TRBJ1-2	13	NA	TGTGCCAGCAGCGCCAGACGGAGCTATGGCTACACCTTC	CASSARRSYGYTF
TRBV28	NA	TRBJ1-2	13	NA	TGTGCCAGCAGTTTGACAAACAACTATGGCTACACCTTC	CASSLTNNYGYTF
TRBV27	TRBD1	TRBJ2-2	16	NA	TGTGCCAGCATCCCTACAGGGGGCGGTCCCCCCGGGGAGCTGTTTTTT	CASIPTGGGPPGELFF
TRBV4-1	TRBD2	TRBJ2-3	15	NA	TGCGCCAGCAGCCAATCGGGAGGGCCGGTAGATACGCAGTATTTT	CASSQSGGPVDTQYF
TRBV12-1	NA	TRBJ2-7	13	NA	TGTGCCAGCAGCCCGAGGACTAGCTGCGAGCAGTACTTC	CASSPRTSCEQYF
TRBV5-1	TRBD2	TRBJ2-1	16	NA	TGCGCCAGCAGCTTGGGACTAGCGGGAGTCTACAATGAGCAGTTCTTC	CASSLGLAGVYNEQFF
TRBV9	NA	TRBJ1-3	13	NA	TGTGCCAGCAGCGCGACAGATAGAAACACCATATATTTT	CASSATDRNTIYF
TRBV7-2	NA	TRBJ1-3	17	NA	TGTGCCAGCAGCAACCTACAGCCGCCTGCACCTGGAAACACCATATATTTT	CASSNLQPPAPGNTIYF
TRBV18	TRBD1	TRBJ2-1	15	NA	TGTGCCAGCTCACTCGGACAGGGGGCCTACAATGAGCAGTTCTTC	CASSLGQGAYNEQFF
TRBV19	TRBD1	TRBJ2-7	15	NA	TGTGCCAGTAGCCCCCCTCGACAGGGGCGCTACGAGCAGTACTTC	CASSPPRQGRYEQYF
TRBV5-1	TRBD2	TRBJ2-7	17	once	TGCGCCAGCAGCCTACTAGCGGGAGTTGGCCCTTTGAGGGAGCAGTACTTC	CASSLLAGVGPLREQYF
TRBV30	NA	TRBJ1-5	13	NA	TGTGCCTGGAGTGTAACACCTTATCAGCCCCAGCATTTT	CAWSVTPYQPQHF
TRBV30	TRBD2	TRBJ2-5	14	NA	TGTGCCTGGAGGCTAGCGGGAGTTCAGGAGACCCAGTACTTC	CAWRLAGVQETQYF
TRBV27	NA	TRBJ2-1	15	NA	TGTGCCAGCAGTTTATTCGGGAAAGGCTACAATGAGCAGTTCTTC	CASSLFGKGYNEQFF
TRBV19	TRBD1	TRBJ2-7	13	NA	TGTGCCAGTAGGAGGGACAGGTCTTACGAGCAGTACTTC	CASRRDRSYEQYF
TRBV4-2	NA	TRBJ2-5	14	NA	TGTGCCAGCAGCAGTACTAGATTCGGGGAGACCCAGTACTTC	CASSSTRFGETQYF